Below, one T cell receptor (beta chain) is given with its context. Its antigen remains unidentified. TCRdb reanalysed the RT-PCR reads using MiXCR and keeps one entry per CDR3 protein. Of over 800,000 distinct CDR3 sequences listed, approximately 22% are singletons. This record belongs to a study of response to subunit inactivated influenza vaccine. Study-wide findings and caveats: Authors suggested that a seasonal influenza vaccination recruits few new T cells each time.

Trimming left V 1 base short and J 7 bases short, with 10 bases between. CDR3 length equals 13 residues. Germline V CDR1 and CDR2: SGHDN, FVKESK. The chain combines TRBV14 with TRBJ2-5; D gene unclear. The receptor comes from a man over 45 who received an inactivated influenza vaccine. The specimen comprised PBMCs from blood, sampled more than 4 days after vaccination. Here the CDR3 DNA reads TGTGCCAGCAGCCAAGTCGGCGGACGGACCCAGTACTTC. It yields the protein CASSQVGGRTQYF.